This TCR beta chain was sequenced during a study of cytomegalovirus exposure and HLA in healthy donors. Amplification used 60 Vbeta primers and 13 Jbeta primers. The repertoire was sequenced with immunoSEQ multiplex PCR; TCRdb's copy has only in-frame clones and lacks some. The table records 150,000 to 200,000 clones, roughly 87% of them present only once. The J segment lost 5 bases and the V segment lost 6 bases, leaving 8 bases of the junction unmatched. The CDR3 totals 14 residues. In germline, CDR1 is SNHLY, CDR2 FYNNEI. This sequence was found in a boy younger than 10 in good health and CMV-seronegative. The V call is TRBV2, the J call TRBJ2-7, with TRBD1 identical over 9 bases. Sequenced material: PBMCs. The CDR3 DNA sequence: TGTGCCAGCAGCGACGGACAGGGGATGCACGAGCAGTACTTC. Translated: CASSDGQGMHEQYF.